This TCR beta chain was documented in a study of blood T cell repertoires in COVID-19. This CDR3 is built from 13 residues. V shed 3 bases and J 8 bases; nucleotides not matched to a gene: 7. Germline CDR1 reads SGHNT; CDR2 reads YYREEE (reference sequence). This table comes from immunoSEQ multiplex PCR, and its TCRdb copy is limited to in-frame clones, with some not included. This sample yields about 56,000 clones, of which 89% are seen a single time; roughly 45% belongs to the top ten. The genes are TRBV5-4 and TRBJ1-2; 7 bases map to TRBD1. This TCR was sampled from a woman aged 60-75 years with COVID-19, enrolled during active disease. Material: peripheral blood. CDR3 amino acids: CASSSETGLGYTF. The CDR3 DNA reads TGTGCCAGCAGCTCCGAGACAGGGCTAGGCTACACCTTC.